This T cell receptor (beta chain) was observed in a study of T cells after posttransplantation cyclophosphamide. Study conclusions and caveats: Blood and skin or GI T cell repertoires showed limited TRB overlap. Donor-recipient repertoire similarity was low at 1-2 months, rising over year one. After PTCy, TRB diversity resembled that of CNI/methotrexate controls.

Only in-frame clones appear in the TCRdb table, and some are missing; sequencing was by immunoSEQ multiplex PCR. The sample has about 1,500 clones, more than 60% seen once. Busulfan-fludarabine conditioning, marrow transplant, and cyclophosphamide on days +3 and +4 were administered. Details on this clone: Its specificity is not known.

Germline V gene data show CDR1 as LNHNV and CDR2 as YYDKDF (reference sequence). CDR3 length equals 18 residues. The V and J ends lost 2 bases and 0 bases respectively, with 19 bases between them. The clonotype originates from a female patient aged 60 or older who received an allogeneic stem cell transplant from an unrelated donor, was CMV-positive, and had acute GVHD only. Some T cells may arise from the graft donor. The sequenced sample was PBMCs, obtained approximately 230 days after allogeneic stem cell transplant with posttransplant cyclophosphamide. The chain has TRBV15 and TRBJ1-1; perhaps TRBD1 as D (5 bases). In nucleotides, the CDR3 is TGTGCCACCAGCAGACCCTTTGTATCGGGGGGAATGAACACTGAAGCTTTCTTT. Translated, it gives CATSRPFVSGGMNTEAFF.